This T cell receptor (beta chain) was profiled in a study of shared clonotypes between healthy human individuals. The assay ran at deep level. Data came from immunoSEQ multiplex PCR; TCRdb stores just in-frame clones and leaves some out. The repertoire includes under 1,100,000 clones, around 76% of them detected once, and around 1.5% sits in the top ten. Looked up from germline, CDR1 is MGHRA and CDR2 is YSYEKL. This CDR3 is built from 16 residues. The V and J ends lost 5 bases and 7 bases, in that order; junction bases with no gene match: 12. All donors were Caucasian adults living in Nashville, Tennessee. This clone has only one observation.

This chain connects TRBV4-1 to TRBJ2-5, with TRBD1 matching over 11 bases. This receptor was obtained from a man aged 18 to 30 in good health. Sequencing used memory CD4+ T cells sorted from blood. Indicated subset: CD45RA-negative fraction. The CDR3 protein is CASSSTGTGGLRTQYF. DNA of the CDR3: TGCGCCAGCAGCTCAACCGGGACAGGGGGGTTACGGACCCAGTACTTC.